The T cell receptor (beta chain) described here comes from a study of cytomegalovirus exposure and HLA in healthy donors. This clone occurred once. As yet, its antigen is unknown. The study's findings and limits: The study found most TCR sequences rare, yet found some public TCRs in many donors. The study designated roughly 160 TCR beta chains cytomegalovirus-associated. According to a later analysis, TCR clusters from the first cohort tended to co-occur in the 100 to 150 validation repertoires.

Method: immunoSEQ multiplex PCR; TCRdb's copy keeps in-frame clones and lacks some. The sample lists a few hundred thousand clones, around nine tenths seen once, with around 3% in the top ten. The donors were in the approximately 130-subject validation cohort, distinct from the approximately 730-subject first cohort. The V gene lost 0 bases and the J gene lost 6 bases, with 5 bases spanning the gap. CDR3 length: 12 residues. Per the germline V gene, CDR1 is MNHNY and CDR2 is SVGAGI (reference sequence). Sequenced material: PBMCs. The rearrangement uses TRBV6-6 and TRBJ1-1; no firm D call. The source of this sequence is a woman aged 18 to 35 in good health and CMV-seronegative. DNA for the CDR3: TGTGCCAGCAGTTACTCGAGCCCTGAAGCTTTCTTT. Amino acid sequence: CASSYSSPEAFF.